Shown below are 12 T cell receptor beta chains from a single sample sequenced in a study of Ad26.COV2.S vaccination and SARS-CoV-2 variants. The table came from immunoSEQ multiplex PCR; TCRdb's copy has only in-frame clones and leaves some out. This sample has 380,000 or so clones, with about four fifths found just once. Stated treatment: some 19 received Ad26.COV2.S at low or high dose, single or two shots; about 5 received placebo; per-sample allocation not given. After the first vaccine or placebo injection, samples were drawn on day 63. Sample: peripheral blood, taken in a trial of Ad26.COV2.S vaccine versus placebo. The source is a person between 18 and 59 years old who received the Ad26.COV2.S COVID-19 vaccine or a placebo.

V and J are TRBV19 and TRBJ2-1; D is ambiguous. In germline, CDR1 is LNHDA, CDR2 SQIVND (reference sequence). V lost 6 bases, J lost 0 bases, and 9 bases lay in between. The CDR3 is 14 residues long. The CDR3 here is CASSLYSSYNEQFF. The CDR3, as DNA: TGTGCCAGTAGCCTCTACAGCTCCTACAATGAGCAGTTCTTC.

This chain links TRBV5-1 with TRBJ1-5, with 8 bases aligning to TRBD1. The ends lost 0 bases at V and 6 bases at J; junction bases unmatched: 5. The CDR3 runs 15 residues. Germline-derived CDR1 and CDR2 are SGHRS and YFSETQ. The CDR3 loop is CASSLATGVGQPQHF. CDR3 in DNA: TGCGCCAGCAGCTTGGCGACAGGGGTAGGTCAGCCCCAGCATTTT. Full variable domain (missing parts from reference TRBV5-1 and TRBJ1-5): KAGVTQTPRYLIKTRGQQVTLSCSPISGHRSVSWYQQTPGQGLQFLFEYFSETQRNKGNFPGRFSGRQFSNSRSEMNVSTLELGDSALYLCASSLATGVGQPQHFGDGTRLSIL.

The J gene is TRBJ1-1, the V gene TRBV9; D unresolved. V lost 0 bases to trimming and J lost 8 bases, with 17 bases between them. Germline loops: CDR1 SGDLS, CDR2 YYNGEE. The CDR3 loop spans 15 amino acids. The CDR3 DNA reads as TGTGCCAGCAGCGTAGGCCTTGTCCTTCAAACCGAAGCTTTCTTT. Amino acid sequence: CASSVGLVLQTEAFF.

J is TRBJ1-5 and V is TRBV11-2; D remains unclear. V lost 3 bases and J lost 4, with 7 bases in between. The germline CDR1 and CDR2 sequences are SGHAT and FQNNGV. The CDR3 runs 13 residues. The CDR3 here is CASSFGRNQPQHF. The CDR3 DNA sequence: TGTGCCAGCAGCTTTGGACGAAATCAGCCCCAGCATTTT.

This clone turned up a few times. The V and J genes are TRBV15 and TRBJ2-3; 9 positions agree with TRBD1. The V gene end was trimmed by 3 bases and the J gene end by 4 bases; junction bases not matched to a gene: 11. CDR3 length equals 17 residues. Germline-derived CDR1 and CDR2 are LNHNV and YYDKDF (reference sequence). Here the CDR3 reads CATSSSLQGAGSDTQYF. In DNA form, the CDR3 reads TGTGCCACCAGCAGTTCCTTACAGGGGGCTGGGTCAGATACGCAGTATTTT.

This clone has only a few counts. The CDR3 here is CASSESLITSGGAQETQYF. DNA of the CDR3: TGTGCCAGTAGCGAGTCCCTAATCACTAGCGGGGGGGCCCAAGAGACCCAGTACTTC. This rearrangement joins TRBV19 to TRBJ2-5; 13 bases line up with TRBD2. This CDR3 is built from 19 residues. V was clipped by 6 bases and J by 1 base; unmatched bases: 14. Looked up from germline, CDR1 is LNHDA and CDR2 is SQIVND (reference sequence).

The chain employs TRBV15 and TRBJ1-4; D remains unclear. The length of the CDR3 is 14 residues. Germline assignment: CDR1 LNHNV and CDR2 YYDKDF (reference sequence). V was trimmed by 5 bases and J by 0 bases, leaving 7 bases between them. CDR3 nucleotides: TGTGCCACCAGCCTTTACGCAACTAATGAAAAACTGTTTTTT. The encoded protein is CATSLYATNEKLFF.

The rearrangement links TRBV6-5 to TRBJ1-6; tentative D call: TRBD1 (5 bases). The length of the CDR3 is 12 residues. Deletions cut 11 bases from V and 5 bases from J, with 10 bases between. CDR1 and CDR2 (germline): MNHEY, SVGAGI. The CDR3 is CARGTHNSPLHF. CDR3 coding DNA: TGTGCCCGCGGGACGCATAATTCACCCCTCCACTTT.

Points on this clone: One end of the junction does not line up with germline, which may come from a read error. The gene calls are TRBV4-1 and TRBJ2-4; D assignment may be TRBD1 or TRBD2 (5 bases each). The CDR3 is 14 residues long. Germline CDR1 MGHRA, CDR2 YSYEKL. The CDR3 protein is CASSQAGTGRPEDF. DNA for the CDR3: TGCGCCAGCAGCCAAGCCGGGACGGGACGACCCGAGGACTTC.

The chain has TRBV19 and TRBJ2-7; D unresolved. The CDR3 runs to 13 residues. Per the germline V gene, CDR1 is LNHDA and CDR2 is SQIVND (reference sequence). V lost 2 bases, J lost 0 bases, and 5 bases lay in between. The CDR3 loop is CASSIQHSYEQYF. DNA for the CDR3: TGTGCCAGTAGTATACAACACTCCTACGAGCAGTACTTC.

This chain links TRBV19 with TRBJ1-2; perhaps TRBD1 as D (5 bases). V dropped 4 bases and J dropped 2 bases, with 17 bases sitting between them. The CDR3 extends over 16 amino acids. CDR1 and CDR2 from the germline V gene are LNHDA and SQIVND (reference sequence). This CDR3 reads CASSTPRGAGNYGYTF. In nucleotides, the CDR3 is TGTGCCAGTAGTACGCCCCGAGGGGCAGGGAACTATGGCTACACCTTC.

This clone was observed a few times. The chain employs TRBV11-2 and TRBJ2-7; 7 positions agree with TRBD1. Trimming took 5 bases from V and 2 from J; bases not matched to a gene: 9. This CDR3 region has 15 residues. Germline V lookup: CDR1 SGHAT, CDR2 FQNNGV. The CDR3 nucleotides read TGTGCCAGCAGCGTCCGACAGGGTTTTCCCTACGAGCAGTACTTC. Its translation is CASSVRQGFPYEQYF.